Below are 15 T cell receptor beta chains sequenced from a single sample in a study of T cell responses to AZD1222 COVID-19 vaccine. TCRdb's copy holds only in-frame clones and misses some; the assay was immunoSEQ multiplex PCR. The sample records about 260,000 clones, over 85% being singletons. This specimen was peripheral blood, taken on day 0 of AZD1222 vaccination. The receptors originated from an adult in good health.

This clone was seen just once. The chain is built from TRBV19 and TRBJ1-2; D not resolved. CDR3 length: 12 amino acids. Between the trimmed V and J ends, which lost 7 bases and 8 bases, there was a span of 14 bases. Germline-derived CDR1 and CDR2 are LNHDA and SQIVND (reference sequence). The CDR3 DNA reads TGTGCCAGTATCGGGGATCCGGGGGGCTACACCTTC. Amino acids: CASIGDPGGYTF.

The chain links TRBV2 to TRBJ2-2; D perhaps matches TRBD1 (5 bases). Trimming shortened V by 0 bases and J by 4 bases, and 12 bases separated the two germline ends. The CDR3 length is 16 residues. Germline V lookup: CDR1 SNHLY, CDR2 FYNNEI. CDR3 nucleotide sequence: TGTGCCAGCAGTGAAGCGTCATCCAGGGTCACCGGGGAGCTGTTTTTT. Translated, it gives CASSEASSRVTGELFF. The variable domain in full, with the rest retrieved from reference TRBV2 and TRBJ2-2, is EPEVTQTPSHQVTQMGQEVILRCVPISNHLYFYWYRQILGQKVEFLVSFYNNEISEKSEIFDDQFSVERPDGSNFTLKIRSTKLEDSAMYFCASSEASSRVTGELFFGEGSRLTVL.

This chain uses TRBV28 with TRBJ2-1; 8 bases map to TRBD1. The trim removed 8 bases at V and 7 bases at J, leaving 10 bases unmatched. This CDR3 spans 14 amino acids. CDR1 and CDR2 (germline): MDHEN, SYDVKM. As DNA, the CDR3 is TGTGCCAGCGTTGGGCAGGGGGCGCTTAATGAGCAGTTCTTC. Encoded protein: CASVGQGALNEQFF.

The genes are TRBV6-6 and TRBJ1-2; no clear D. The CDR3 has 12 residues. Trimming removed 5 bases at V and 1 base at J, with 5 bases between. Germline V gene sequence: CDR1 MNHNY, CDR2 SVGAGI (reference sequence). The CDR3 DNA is TGTGCCAGCAGTAAGAGTAACTATGGCTACACCTTC. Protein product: CASSKSNYGYTF.

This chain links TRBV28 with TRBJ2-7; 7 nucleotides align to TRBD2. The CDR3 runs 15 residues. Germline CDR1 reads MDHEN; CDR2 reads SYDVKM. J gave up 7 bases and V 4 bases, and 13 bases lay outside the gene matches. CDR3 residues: CASSSGSTGGGEQYF. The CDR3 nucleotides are TGTGCCAGCAGTTCTGGCTCGACGGGGGGTGGGGAGCAGTACTTC.

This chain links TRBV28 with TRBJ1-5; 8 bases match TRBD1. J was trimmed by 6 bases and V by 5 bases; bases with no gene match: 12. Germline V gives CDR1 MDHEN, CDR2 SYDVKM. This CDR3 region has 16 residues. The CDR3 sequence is CASSLRGPNPGQPQHF. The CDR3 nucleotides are TGTGCCAGCAGTCTCAGGGGGCCTAATCCCGGTCAGCCCCAGCATTTT.

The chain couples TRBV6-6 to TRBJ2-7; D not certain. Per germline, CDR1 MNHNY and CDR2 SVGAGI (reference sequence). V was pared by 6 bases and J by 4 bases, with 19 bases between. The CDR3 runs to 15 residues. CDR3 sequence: CASRSWAVHPYEQYF. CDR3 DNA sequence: TGTGCCAGCAGGAGCTGGGCCGTGCACCCGTACGAGCAGTACTTC.

CDR3 bases: TGTGCCAGCAGCCCGGGACAGGGGAGGCATTCACCCCTCCACTTT. This codes for CASSPGQGRHSPLHF. This chain connects TRBV5-4 to TRBJ1-6, with TRBD1 matching over 10 bases. V lost 4 bases to trimming and J lost 8 bases; unmatched junction nucleotides: 6. Per germline, CDR1 SGHNT and CDR2 YYREEE (reference sequence). This CDR3 comprises 15 residues.

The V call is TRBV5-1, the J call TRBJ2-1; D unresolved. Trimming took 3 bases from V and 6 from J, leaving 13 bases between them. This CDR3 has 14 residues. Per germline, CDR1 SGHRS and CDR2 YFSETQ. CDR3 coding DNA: TGCGCCAGCAGCTGGACCTCCTCCGGCAATGAGCAGTTCTTC. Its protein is CASSWTSSGNEQFF.

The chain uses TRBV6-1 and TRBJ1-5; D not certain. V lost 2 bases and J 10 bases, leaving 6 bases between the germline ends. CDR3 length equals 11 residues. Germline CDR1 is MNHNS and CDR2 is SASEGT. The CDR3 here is CASSEMVPQHF. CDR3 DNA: TGTGCCAGCAGTGAAATGGTCCCCCAGCATTTT.

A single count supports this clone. DNA for the CDR3: TGCGCCAGCAGCTCACAGGGCGCGAACACCGGGGAGCTGTTTTTT. Protein product: CASSSQGANTGELFF. The chain has TRBV5-1 and TRBJ2-2, with a tentative D call TRBD1 (6 bases). V was shortened by 3 bases and J by 0 bases, with 9 bases between the two germline ends. The CDR3 totals 15 residues. Germline CDR1 and CDR2: SGHRS and YFSETQ.

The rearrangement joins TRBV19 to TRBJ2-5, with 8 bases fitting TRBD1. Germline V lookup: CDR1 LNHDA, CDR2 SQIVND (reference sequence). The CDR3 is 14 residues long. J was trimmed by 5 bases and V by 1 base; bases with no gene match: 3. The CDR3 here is CASSIGQGSETQYF. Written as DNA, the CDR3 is TGTGCCAGTAGTATAGGACAGGGGTCGGAGACCCAGTACTTC.

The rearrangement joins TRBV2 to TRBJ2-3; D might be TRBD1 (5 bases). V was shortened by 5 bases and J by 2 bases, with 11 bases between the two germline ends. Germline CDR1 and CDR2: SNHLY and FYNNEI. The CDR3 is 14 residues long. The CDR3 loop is CASSRGSLTDTQYF. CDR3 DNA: TGTGCCAGCAGTAGGGGCAGCCTCACAGATACGCAGTATTTT.

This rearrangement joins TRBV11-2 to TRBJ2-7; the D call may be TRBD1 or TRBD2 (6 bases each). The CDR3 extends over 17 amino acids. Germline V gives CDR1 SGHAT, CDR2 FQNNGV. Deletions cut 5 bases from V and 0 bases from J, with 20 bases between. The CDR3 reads CASSRGTSGSSSYEQYF. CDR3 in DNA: TGTGCCAGCAGCCGAGGGACAAGCGGGTCGAGCTCCTACGAGCAGTACTTC. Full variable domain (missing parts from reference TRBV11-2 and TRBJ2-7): EAGVAQSPRYKIIEKRQSVAFWCNPISGHATLYWYQQILGQGPKLLIQFQNNGVVDDSQLPKDRFSAERLKGVDSTLKIQPAKLEDSAVYLCASSRGTSGSSSYEQYFGPGTRLTVT.

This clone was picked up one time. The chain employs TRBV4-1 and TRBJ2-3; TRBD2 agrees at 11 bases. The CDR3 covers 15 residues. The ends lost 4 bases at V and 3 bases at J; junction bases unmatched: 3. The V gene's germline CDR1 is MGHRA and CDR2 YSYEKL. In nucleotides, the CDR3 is TGCGCCAGCAGCCCGGGACTAGCGGAGACAGATACGCAGTATTTT. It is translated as CASSPGLAETDTQYF.